Below, 32 T cell receptor beta chains from the same sample are listed, as sequenced in a study of OX40 agonist ivuxolimab in advanced cancers. Clones were read by immunoSEQ multiplex PCR, and TCRdb kept only the in-frame ones, dropping some. Of tens of thousands of clones in the sample, less than 85% were seen once. This material consisted of CD4+ or CD8+ T cells sorted from blood, taken in a trial of the OX40 agonist ivuxolimab. These receptors all come from an adult with an advanced solid tumor such as melanoma, head and neck, liver or kidney cancer.

This clone was counted once. The chain employs TRBV9 and TRBJ1-1, with 9 bases fitting TRBD1. Germline values: CDR1 SGDLS, CDR2 YYNGEE. J lost 2 bases, V lost 3 bases, and 2 bases had no gene match. The CDR3 has 14 residues. CDR3 sequence reads: CASSETGGNTEAFF. The CDR3 DNA is TGTGCCAGCAGCGAGACAGGGGGAAACACTGAAGCTTTCTTT.

The chain has TRBV7-2 and TRBJ2-3, with 7 nucleotides matching TRBD1. The CDR3 loop spans 15 amino acids. Germline CDR1 reads SGHTA; CDR2 reads FQGNSA. Unmatched junction bases numbered 7, after V lost 5 bases and J lost 2 bases. The CDR3: CASSVPGQPTDTQYF. CDR3 nucleotide sequence: TGTGCCAGCAGCGTCCCGGGACAGCCCACAGATACGCAGTATTTT.

CDR3 nucleotides: TGCGCCAGCAGCCCCGGTACGTATGGGACCGGTTATGACTATGGCTACACCTTC. It translates to CASSPGTYGTGYDYGYTF. This chain links TRBV4-3 with TRBJ1-2; weak D call: TRBD1 (5 bases). There are 18 residues in the CDR3. Germline V lookup: CDR1 LGHNA, CDR2 YSLEER. The V gene lost 4 bases and the J gene lost 3 bases, with 24 bases spanning the gap.

The gene calls are TRBV2 and TRBJ1-2; D is perhaps TRBD1 (6 bases). Per germline, CDR1 SNHLY and CDR2 FYNNEI. The CDR3 runs 11 residues. Trimming pared 10 bases from V and 6 bases from J, leaving 12 bases between. The CDR3 DNA sequence: TGTGCCATCCTAAGGGGGGATGGCTACACCTTC. Translated: CAILRGDGYTF.

The genes are TRBV5-4 and TRBJ2-3; 7 positions match TRBD2. This CDR3 is built from 15 residues. V gave up 3 bases and J gave up 3 bases; unmatched junction bases: 7. The germline V gene has CDR1 SGHNT and CDR2 YYREEE (reference sequence). This CDR3 reads CASSSLASSTDTQYF. As DNA, the CDR3 is TGTGCCAGCAGCTCACTAGCGTCGAGTACAGATACGCAGTATTTT.

V usage is TRBV10-3 and J usage is TRBJ2-7, with a weak D call TRBD2 (5 bases). This CDR3 comprises 13 residues. Germline V lookup: CDR1 ENHRY, CDR2 SYGVKD. V was trimmed by 5 bases and J by 2 bases, leaving 10 bases between them. In DNA, the CDR3 is TGTGCCATCAGTACCACTAGTACCTACGAGCAGTACTTC. Residues: CAISTTSTYEQYF.

V and J are TRBV30 and TRBJ1-2, with a tentative D call TRBD1 (6 bases). Trimming shortened V by 0 bases and J by 8 bases, and 13 bases separated the two germline ends. Germline CDR1 GTSNPN, CDR2 SVGIG (reference sequence). The CDR3 length is 13 residues. CDR3 residues: CAWSVGQGNGYTF. CDR3 nucleotides: TGTGCCTGGAGTGTGGGGCAGGGGAACGGCTACACCTTC.

The chain uses TRBV13 and TRBJ2-3; possibly TRBD1 for D (6 bases). CDR1 is PRHDT, CDR2 FYEKMQ, per germline (reference sequence). V was shortened by 6 bases and J by 4 bases, with 11 bases between the two germline ends. This CDR3 contains 13 residues. CDR3 in amino acids: CASSHRASDTQYF. CDR3 nucleotides: TGTGCCAGCAGTCACAGGGCCTCAGATACGCAGTATTTT.

The chain links TRBV6-1 to TRBJ2-2; tentatively, D is TRBD1 (5 bases). The CDR3 is made up of 15 amino acids. Germline V CDR1 and CDR2: MNHNS, SASEGT. V was clipped by 3 bases and J by 4 bases, with 12 bases between them. CDR3 protein: CASSDPEQGTGELFF. Here the CDR3 DNA reads TGTGCCAGCAGTGACCCCGAGCAGGGCACCGGGGAGCTGTTTTTT.

The V call is TRBV5-1, the J call TRBJ1-2; 8 bases are a match to TRBD1. J gave up 2 bases and V 4 bases, and 4 bases lay outside the gene matches. CDR1 and CDR2 from the germline V gene are SGHRS and YFSETQ. The CDR3 consists of 14 residues. CDR3 residues: CASSPRQGNYGYTF. The CDR3 DNA sequence: TGCGCCAGCAGCCCCCGACAGGGGAACTATGGCTACACCTTC.

This CDR3 reads CASSMGPLEPQHF. In DNA, the CDR3 is TGTGCCAGCTCAATGGGGCCCCTTGAGCCCCAGCATTTT. This chain links TRBV27 with TRBJ1-5; D possibly corresponds to TRBD1 (5 bases). CDR3 size: 13 residues. The ends were cut back, 8 bases at V and 8 bases at J, with 16 bases in the middle. In germline, CDR1 is MNHEY, CDR2 SMNVEV (reference sequence).

This clone has a single count. The CDR3 region has the DNA TGCGCCAGCAGCCAAGTGAACCCGGAGGGTAACTATGGCTACACCTTC. Amino acids: CASSQVNPEGNYGYTF. The chain recombines TRBV4-3 with TRBJ1-2; D gene unclear. Trimming stripped 1 base from V and 1 base from J, with 13 bases between. The CDR3 length is 16 residues. CDR1 LGHNA and CDR2 YSLEER come from the germline V gene.

The chain links TRBV6-4 to TRBJ2-1; TRBD1 aligns across 7 bases. Trimming at V came to 0 bases and at J to 0 bases, leaving 2 bases not matched to a gene. CDR3 length equals 16 residues. The germline CDR1 and CDR2 sequences are MRHNA and SNTAGT. For the CDR3, the DNA is TGTGCCAGCAGTGACTCGACAGGGAGCTCCTACAATGAGCAGTTCTTC. Its protein is CASSDSTGSSYNEQFF.

The rearrangement uses TRBV5-8 and TRBJ2-3; TRBD1 agrees at 9 bases. This CDR3 has 15 amino acids. The V segment lost 4 bases and the J segment 5 bases; nucleotides outside the gene matches: 8. Germline loops: CDR1 SGHTS, CDR2 YDEGEE. The DNA for the CDR3 is TGTGCCAGCAGCCTTACAGGGGGCGTTGGAGATACGCAGTATTTT. Translation gives CASSLTGGVGDTQYF. Full variable domain (remainder filled in from reference TRBV5-8 and TRBJ2-3): EAGVTQSPTHLIKTRGQQATLRCSPISGHTSVYWYQQALGLGLQFLLWYDEGEERNRGNFPPRFSGRQFPNYSSELNVNALELEDSALYLCASSLTGGVGDTQYFGPGTRLTVL.

The chain couples TRBV2 to TRBJ1-1; maybe TRBD1 (6 bases). V gave up 7 bases and J gave up 5 bases, with 14 bases separating them. CDR1 SNHLY and CDR2 FYNNEI come from the germline V gene. CDR3 length equals 13 residues. CDR3 in DNA: TGTGCCAGCATAGGAGGGGGAGGAACTGAAGCTTTCTTT. Translating it yields CASIGGGGTEAFF.

The V and J genes are TRBV28 and TRBJ1-1; no firm D call. Trimming removed 7 bases from V and 6 bases from J, with 15 bases in between. Germline values: CDR1 MDHEN, CDR2 SYDVKM. This CDR3 has 13 amino acids. Here the CDR3 reads CASNTSPGAEAFF. The CDR3 DNA reads TGTGCCAGCAATACAAGCCCCGGGGCTGAAGCTTTCTTT.

The chain links TRBV11-1 to TRBJ2-1; 7 bases map to TRBD1. Germline V lookup: CDR1 SGHAT, CDR2 FQDESV (reference sequence). The trim removed 5 bases at V and 7 bases at J, leaving 2 bases unmatched. The CDR3 is 12 amino acids. The CDR3 DNA reads TGTGCCAGCAGCCCGGACAGGAATGAGCAGTTCTTC. Translation: CASSPDRNEQFF.

The chain joins TRBV14 to TRBJ1-5, with unresolved D. There are 12 residues in the CDR3. Germline lookup yields CDR1 SGHDN and CDR2 FVKESK. V was cut by 0 bases and J by 7 bases, with 4 bases left in between. The CDR3 DNA reads TGTGCCAGCAGCCAAGATGGCCAGCCCCAGCATTTT. It translates to CASSQDGQPQHF.

The chain links TRBV19 to TRBJ1-1; 9 nucleotides line up with TRBD1. The CDR3 is 19 residues long. The V segment lost 3 bases and the J segment 0 bases; nucleotides outside the gene matches: 14. CDR1 is LNHDA, CDR2 SQIVND, per germline (reference sequence). CDR3 sequence reads: CASSMDTGQGYLMNTEAFF. CDR3 nucleotides: TGTGCCAGTAGTATGGACACGGGACAGGGATACCTTATGAACACTGAAGCTTTCTTT.

The V gene is TRBV29-1, the J gene TRBJ2-5, with 9 bases identical to TRBD1. The CDR3 loop spans 15 amino acids. Looked up from germline, CDR1 is SQVTM and CDR2 is ANQGSEA. Trimming took 7 bases from V and 5 from J; bases not matched to a gene: 14. The CDR3 sequence: CSAAGTGLDWETQYF. CDR3 nucleotide sequence: TGCAGCGCTGCCGGGACAGGGTTAGATTGGGAGACCCAGTACTTC.

By proportion, this clone is medium-sized. The V and J genes are TRBV4-2 and TRBJ2-5; perhaps TRBD2 as D (6 bases). V dropped 3 bases and J dropped 5 bases, with 13 bases sitting between them. Germline V gene lookup returns CDR1 LGHNA and CDR2 YNFKEQ. The CDR3 length is 14 residues. The CDR3 DNA follows: TGTGCCAGCAGCCACGGGACTTCGGGGGAGACCCAGTACTTC. Translating it yields CASSHGTSGETQYF.

In DNA, the CDR3 is TGTGCCAGCAGCTTAGTCGGAACTGGAAACACCATATATTTT. Its protein product is CASSLVGTGNTIYF. V and J are TRBV7-8 and TRBJ1-3; D is unclear. Germline V gene lookup returns CDR1 SGHVS and CDR2 FQNEAQ. Trimming stripped 1 base from V and 2 bases from J, with 6 bases between. This CDR3 comprises 14 residues.

The chain recombines TRBV7-9 with TRBJ1-2; D gene uncertain. CDR1 is SEHNR and CDR2 is FQNEAQ in the germline V gene (reference sequence). There are 16 residues in the CDR3. The V end was cut by 2 bases, the J end by 0 bases, with 13 bases between. CDR3 DNA sequence: TGTGCCAGCAGCTTACCAAAGTACGGGCCTAACTATGGCTACACCTTC. Its translation is CASSLPKYGPNYGYTF.

This chain uses TRBV9 with TRBJ1-1, with a tentative D call TRBD1 (6 bases). Trimming removed 0 bases at V and 6 bases at J, with 12 bases between. This CDR3 is built from 14 residues. Germline V gene data show CDR1 as SGDLS and CDR2 as YYNGEE. As DNA, the CDR3 is TGTGCCAGCAGCGTAGGTAGACAGGCCGCTGAAGCTTTCTTT. It translates to CASSVGRQAAEAFF.

The chain has TRBV28 and TRBJ1-6; possibly TRBD1 for D (5 bases). The V gene's germline CDR1 is MDHEN and CDR2 SYDVKM. The CDR3 spans 16 residues. V lost 6 bases and J 8 bases, leaving 20 bases between the germline ends. CDR3 loop: CASRLIKQESDSPLHF. The CDR3 DNA reads as TGTGCCAGCAGGTTGATTAAACAGGAATCTGATTCACCCCTCCACTTT.

Concerning this clone itself: At the DNA level, this CDR3 is encoded by other sequences in the same sample as well. The V call is TRBV6-5, the J call TRBJ1-2, with D possibly TRBD1 on 6 matching bases. Germline V gene data show CDR1 as MNHEY and CDR2 as SVGAGI. V lost 2 bases to trimming and J lost 5 bases, with 9 bases between them. CDR3 size: 13 residues. CDR3: CASSYGGAYGYTF. CDR3 nucleotides: TGTGCCAGCAGTTACGGGGGGGCTTATGGCTACACCTTC.

This clone was seen more than once but under ten times. The chain carries TRBV14 and TRBJ1-1; TRBD1 is a possible D gene (6 bases). The germline V and J ends were trimmed by 0 bases and 0 bases, with 8 bases remaining between them. Germline CDR1 and CDR2: SGHDN and FVKESK. The CDR3 extends over 15 amino acids. For the CDR3, the DNA is TGTGCCAGCAGCCAAGAGGGGGCCTTGAACACTGAAGCTTTCTTT. This encodes CASSQEGALNTEAFF.

V is TRBV4-1 and J is TRBJ1-5; D is perhaps TRBD1 (5 bases). From germline, CDR1 is MGHRA and CDR2 YSYEKL. The V end was cut by 3 bases, the J end by 5 bases, with 17 bases between. The CDR3 length is 16 residues. The CDR3 DNA reads TGCGCCAGCAGCCAGAAACACAGCCGGGACTATCAGCCCCAGCATTTT. Translation: CASSQKHSRDYQPQHF.

This clone was recorded only once. V gene TRBV6-1 combines with J gene TRBJ2-1; 12 nucleotides align to TRBD1. The CDR3 is made up of 16 amino acids. Germline values: CDR1 MNHNS, CDR2 SASEGT. Trimming took 4 bases from V and 4 from J; bases not matched to a gene: 5. The CDR3 is CASSARDRGLYNEQFF. For the CDR3, the DNA is TGTGCCAGCAGTGCCCGGGACAGGGGGCTATACAATGAGCAGTTCTTC.

The chain links TRBV9 to TRBJ1-1, with 7 bases fitting TRBD1. The CDR3 covers 15 residues. V lost 3 bases to trimming and J lost 0 bases; unmatched junction nucleotides: 5. The germline gives CDR1 SGDLS, CDR2 YYNGEE. The chain's CDR3 is CASSGSQGVNTEAFF. The CDR3 nucleotides are TGTGCCAGCAGCGGGAGCCAGGGGGTGAACACTGAAGCTTTCTTT.

This chain links TRBV9 with TRBJ2-4, with a possible D match to TRBD2 (5 bases). Germline loops: CDR1 SGDLS, CDR2 YYNGEE. The CDR3 sequence is 14 residues long. V lost 3 bases, J lost 6 bases, and 13 bases lay in between. This CDR3 reads CASSASGYGNIQYF. In nucleotides, the CDR3 is TGTGCCAGCAGCGCTTCGGGATACGGAAACATTCAGTACTTC.

This rearrangement joins TRBV5-6 to TRBJ2-7; D is ambiguous. The CDR3 covers 13 residues. Germline V gene lookup returns CDR1 SGHDT and CDR2 YYEEEE. V was clipped by 1 base and J by 4 bases, with 9 bases between them. DNA for the CDR3: TGTGCCAGCAGCTTGTTCGCGAATTACGAGCAGTACTTC. Translated, it gives CASSLFANYEQYF.